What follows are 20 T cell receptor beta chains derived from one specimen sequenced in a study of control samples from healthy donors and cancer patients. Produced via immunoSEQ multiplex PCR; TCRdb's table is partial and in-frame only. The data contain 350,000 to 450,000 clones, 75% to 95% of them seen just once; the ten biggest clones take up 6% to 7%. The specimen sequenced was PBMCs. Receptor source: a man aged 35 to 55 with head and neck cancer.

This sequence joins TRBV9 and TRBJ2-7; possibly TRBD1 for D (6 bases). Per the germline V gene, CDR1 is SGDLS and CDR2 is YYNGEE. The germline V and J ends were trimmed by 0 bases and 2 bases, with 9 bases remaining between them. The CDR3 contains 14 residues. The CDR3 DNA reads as TGTGCCAGCAGCGTAGGGGACACCCCCTACGAGCAGTACTTC. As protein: CASSVGDTPYEQYF.

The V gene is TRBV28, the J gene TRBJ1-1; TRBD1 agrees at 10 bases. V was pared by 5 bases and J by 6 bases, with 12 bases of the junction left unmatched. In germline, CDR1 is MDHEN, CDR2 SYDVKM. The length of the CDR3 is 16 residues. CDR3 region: CASSAMTGGRRAEAFF. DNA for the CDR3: TGTGCCAGCAGTGCAATGACAGGGGGCAGGAGAGCTGAAGCTTTCTTT. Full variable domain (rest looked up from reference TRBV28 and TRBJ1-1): DVKVTQSSRYLVKRTGEKVFLECVQDMDHENMFWYRQDPGLGLRLIYFSYDVKMKEKGDIPEGYSVSREKKERFSLILESASTNQTSMYLCASSAMTGGRRAEAFFGQGTRLTVV.

The CDR3 protein is CASSRQGYYEQYF. CDR3 DNA sequence: TGTGCCAGCAGTAGACAGGGGTACTACGAGCAGTACTTC. The genes are TRBV6-5 and TRBJ2-7, with 8 positions matching TRBD1. Looked up from germline, CDR1 is MNHEY and CDR2 is SVGAGI. The trim removed 5 bases at V and 3 bases at J, leaving 3 bases unmatched. This CDR3 region has 13 residues.

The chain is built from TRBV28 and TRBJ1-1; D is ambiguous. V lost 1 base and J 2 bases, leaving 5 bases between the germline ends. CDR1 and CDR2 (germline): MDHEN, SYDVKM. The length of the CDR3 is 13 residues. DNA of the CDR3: TGTGCCAGCAGTTTATCCGGCAACACTGAAGCTTTCTTT. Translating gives CASSLSGNTEAFF.

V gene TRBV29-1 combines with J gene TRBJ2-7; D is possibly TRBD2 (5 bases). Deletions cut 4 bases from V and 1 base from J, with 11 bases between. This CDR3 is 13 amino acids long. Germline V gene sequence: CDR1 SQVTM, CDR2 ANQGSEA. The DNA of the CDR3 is TGCAGCGTTGTGGCGGGTGGGTCCTACGAGCAGTACTTC. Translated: CSVVAGGSYEQYF.

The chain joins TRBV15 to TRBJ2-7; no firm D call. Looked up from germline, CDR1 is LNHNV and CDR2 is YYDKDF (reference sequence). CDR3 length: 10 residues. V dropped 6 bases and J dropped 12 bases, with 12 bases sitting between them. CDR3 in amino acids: CATRPTWGYF. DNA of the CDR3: TGTGCCACCAGGCCGACCTGGGGGTACTTC.

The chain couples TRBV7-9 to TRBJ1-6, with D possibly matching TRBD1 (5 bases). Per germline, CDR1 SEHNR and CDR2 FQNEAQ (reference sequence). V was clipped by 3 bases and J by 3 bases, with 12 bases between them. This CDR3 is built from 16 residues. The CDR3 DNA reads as TGTGCCAGCAGCTTGGGGCCGGCTAACTATAATTCACCCCTCCACTTT. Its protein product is CASSLGPANYNSPLHF. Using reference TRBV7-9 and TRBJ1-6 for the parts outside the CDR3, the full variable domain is DTGVSQNPRHKITKRGQNVTFRCDPISEHNRLYWYRQTLGQGPEFLTYFQNEAQLEKSRLLSDRFSAERPKGSFSTLEIQRTEQGDSAMYLCASSLGPANYNSPLHFGNGTRLTVT.

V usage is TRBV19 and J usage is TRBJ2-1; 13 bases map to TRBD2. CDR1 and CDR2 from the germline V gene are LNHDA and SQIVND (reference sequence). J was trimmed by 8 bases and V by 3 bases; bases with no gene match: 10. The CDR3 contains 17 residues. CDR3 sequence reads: CASSITPGLAGKDEQFF. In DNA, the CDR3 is TGTGCCAGTAGTATTACCCCGGGACTAGCGGGAAAGGATGAGCAGTTCTTC. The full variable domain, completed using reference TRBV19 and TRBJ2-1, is DGGITQSPKYLFRKEGQNVTLSCEQNLNHDAMYWYRQDPGQGLRLIYYSQIVNDFQKGDIAEGYSVSREKKESFPLTVTSAQKNPTAFYLCASSITPGLAGKDEQFFGPGTRLTVL.

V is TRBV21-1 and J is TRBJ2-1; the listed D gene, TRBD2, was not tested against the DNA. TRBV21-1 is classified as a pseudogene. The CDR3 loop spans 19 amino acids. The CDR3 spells CASSKTPSGGPSSYNEQFF. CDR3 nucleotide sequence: TGTGCCAGCAGCAAAACCCCTAGCGGGGGACCCAGCTCCTACAATGAGCAGTTCTTC.

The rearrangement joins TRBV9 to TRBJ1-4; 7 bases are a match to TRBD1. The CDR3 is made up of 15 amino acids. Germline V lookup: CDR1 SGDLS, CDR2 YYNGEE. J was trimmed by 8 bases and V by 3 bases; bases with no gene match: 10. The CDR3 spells CASSGRGLEGEKLFF. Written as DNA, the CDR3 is TGTGCCAGCAGCGGGAGGGGGCTCGAGGGAGAAAAACTGTTTTTT.

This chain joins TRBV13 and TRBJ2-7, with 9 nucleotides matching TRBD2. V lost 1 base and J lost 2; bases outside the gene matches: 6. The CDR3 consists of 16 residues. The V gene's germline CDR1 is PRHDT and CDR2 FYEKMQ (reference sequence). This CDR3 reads CASSLVGAGGPYEQYF. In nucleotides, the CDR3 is TGTGCCAGCAGCTTAGTGGGAGCGGGGGGACCCTACGAGCAGTACTTC.

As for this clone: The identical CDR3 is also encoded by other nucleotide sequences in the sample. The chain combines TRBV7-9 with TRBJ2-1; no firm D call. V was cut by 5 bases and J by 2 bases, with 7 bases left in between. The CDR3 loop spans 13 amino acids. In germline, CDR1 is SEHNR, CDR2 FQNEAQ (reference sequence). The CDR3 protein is CASSPTAYNEQFF. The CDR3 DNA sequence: TGTGCCAGCAGCCCAACAGCCTACAATGAGCAGTTCTTC. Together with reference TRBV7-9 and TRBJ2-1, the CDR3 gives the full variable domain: DTGVSQNPRHKITKRGQNVTFRCDPISEHNRLYWYRQTLGQGPEFLTYFQNEAQLEKSRLLSDRFSAERPKGSFSTLEIQRTEQGDSAMYLCASSPTAYNEQFFGPGTRLTVL.

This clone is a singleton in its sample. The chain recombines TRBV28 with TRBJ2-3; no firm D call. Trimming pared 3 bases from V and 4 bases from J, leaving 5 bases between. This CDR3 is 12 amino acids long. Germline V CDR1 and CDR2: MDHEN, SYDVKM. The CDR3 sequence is CASSFAADTQYF. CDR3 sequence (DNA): TGTGCCAGCAGTTTTGCGGCAGATACGCAGTATTTT.

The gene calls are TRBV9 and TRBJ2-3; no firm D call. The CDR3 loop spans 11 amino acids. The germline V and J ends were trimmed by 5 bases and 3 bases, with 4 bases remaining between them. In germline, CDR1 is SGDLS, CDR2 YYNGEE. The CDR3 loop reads CASSFTDTQYF. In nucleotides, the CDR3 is TGTGCCAGCAGTTTTACAGATACGCAGTATTTT.

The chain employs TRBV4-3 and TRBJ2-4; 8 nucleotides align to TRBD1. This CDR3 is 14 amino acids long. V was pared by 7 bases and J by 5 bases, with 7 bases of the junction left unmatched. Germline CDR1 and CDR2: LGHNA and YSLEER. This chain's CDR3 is CASTNRTGQNIQYF. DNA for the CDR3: TGCGCCAGCACCAACCGGACAGGGCAAAACATTCAGTACTTC.

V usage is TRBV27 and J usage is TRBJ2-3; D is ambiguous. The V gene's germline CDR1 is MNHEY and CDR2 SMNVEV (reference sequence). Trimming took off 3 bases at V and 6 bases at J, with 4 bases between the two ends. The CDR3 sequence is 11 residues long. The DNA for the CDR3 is TGTGCCAGCAGTTTCAGGGATACGCAGTATTTT. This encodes CASSFRDTQYF.

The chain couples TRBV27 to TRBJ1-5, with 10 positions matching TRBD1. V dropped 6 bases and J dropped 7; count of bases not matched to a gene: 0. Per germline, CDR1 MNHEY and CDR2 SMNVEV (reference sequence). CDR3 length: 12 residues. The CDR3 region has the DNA TGTGCCAGCAGGACAGGGGGCCAGCCCCAGCATTTT. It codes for CASRTGGQPQHF.

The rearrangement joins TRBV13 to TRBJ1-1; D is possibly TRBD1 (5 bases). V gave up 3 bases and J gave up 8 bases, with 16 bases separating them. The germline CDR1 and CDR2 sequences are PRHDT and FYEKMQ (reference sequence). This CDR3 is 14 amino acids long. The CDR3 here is CASSFNHGAQEAFF. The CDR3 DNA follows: TGTGCCAGCAGCTTTAACCACGGGGCTCAAGAAGCTTTCTTT.

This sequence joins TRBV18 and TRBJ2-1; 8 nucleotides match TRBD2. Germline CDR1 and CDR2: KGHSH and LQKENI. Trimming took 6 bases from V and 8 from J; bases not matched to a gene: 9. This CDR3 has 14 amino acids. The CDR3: CASSSGRGADEQFF. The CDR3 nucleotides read TGTGCCAGCTCTTCTGGGCGGGGGGCGGATGAGCAGTTCTTC.

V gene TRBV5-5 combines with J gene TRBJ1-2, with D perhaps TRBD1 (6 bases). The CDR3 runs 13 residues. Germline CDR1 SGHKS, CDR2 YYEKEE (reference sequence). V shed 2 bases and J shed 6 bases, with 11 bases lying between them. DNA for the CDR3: TGTGCCAGCAGCTTCGGCAGGGGTGATGGCTACACCTTC. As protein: CASSFGRGDGYTF.